A selection of T cell receptor beta chains follows, all from one sample in a study of blood T cell repertoires in COVID-19. Sequencing was performed with immunoSEQ multiplex PCR; in TCRdb, only in-frame clones are kept and a portion is missing. Of around 170,000 clones listed, over 80% are singletons. The sample comprised peripheral blood. The origin of the receptors is a man between 65 and 80 years old who had recovered from COVID-19. Both conserved end residues are part of each CDR3. Fields, in order: J gene, V gene, D gene, clone size, CDR3 protein, CDR3 DNA. D genes are given only for firm matches. Clone size is not always given. Where it is, it says once, few, many or a class for expanded clones.

TRBJ1-1,TRBV2,NA,once,CASSEALGVNTEAFF,TGTGCCAGCAGTGAAGCTTTAGGAGTGAACACTGAAGCTTTCTTT
TRBJ2-3,TRBV6-6,TRBD1,NA,CASSAGQGITDTQYF,TGTGCCAGCAGTGCGGGACAGGGGATCACAGATACGCAGTATTTT
TRBJ2-3,TRBV3-1/TRBV3-2,NA,NA,CASSLQDITDTQYF,TGTGCCAGCAGCCTCCAAGACATCACAGATACGCAGTATTTT
TRBJ2-1,TRBV2,TRBD2,NA,CASSAPGTSGTREFF,TGTGCCAGCAGCGCTCCCGGGACTAGCGGAACCCGGGAGTTCTTC
TRBJ1-1,TRBV5-1,NA,NA,CASSLNWVNREAFF,TGCGCCAGCAGCTTGAATTGGGTGAACAGGGAAGCTTTCTTT
TRBJ1-1,TRBV10-2,NA,NA,CASRQTANTEAFF,TGCGCCAGCAGGCAAACAGCGAACACTGAAGCTTTCTTT
TRBJ2-2,TRBV3-1/TRBV3-2,NA,NA,CASSQVRGTGELFF,TGTGCCAGCAGCCAGGTTCGGGGCACCGGGGAGCTGTTTTTT
TRBJ2-7,TRBV19,NA,NA,CASRVSGLSSYEQYF,TGTGCCAGTAGAGTTTCGGGACTGAGCTCCTACGAGCAGTACTTC
TRBJ2-1,TRBV7-2,TRBD2,NA,CASSTSSGSHEQFF,TGTGCCAGCAGCACCTCCAGCGGGAGCCATGAGCAGTTCTTC
TRBJ2-7,TRBV23-1,NA,NA,CASSQFFYRAYEQYF,TGCGCCAGCAGTCAATTCTTCTATCGGGCCTACGAGCAGTACTTC
TRBJ1-4,TRBV7-9,TRBD1,NA,CASSWGTGFAEKLFF,TGTGCCAGCAGCTGGGGGACAGGGTTCGCTGAAAAACTGTTTTTT
TRBJ1-1,TRBV7-2,NA,once,CASSRRWGEGEAFF,TGTGCCAGCAGCAGAAGGTGGGGCGAAGGTGAAGCTTTCTTT
TRBJ2-7,TRBV19,NA,few,CASSIMSSYEQYF,TGTGCCAGTAGTATTATGAGCTCCTACGAGCAGTACTTC
TRBJ1-2,TRBV9,NA,NA,CASSSTGSRGYTF,TGTGCCAGCAGTTCCACAGGGTCGAGGGGCTACACCTTC
TRBJ2-5,TRBV5-1,TRBD2,NA,CASSLTSGQETQYF,TGCGCCAGCAGCCTAACTAGCGGACAAGAGACCCAGTACTTC
TRBJ2-1,TRBV7-2,TRBD1,NA,CASSHTTHGTGYNEQFF,TGTGCCAGCAGCCACACTACCCACGGGACAGGCTACAATGAGCAGTTCTTC
TRBJ2-7,TRBV21-1,NA,NA,CASSRSERGHLFIWEVSQYEQYF,TGTGCCAGCAGCCGCTCGGAGAGGGGGCATTTGTTTATATGGGAGGTGTCACAATACGAGCAGTACTTC
TRBJ2-7,TRBV7-9,NA,NA,CASSLLGENRTYEQYF,TGTGCCAGCAGCCTATTAGGTGAAAACAGGACCTACGAGCAGTACTTC
TRBJ2-3,TRBV10-1,TRBD1,once,CASSDFGQAGTDTQYF,TGCGCCAGCAGTGATTTCGGACAGGCTGGCACAGATACGCAGTATTTT
TRBJ2-3,TRBV24-1,TRBD1,once,CATSDNTGDPSTDTQYF,TGTGCCACCAGTGATAACACAGGGGACCCGAGCACAGATACGCAGTATTTT
TRBJ2-3,TRBV6-1,TRBD2,once,CASSDREGITDTQYF,TGTGCCAGCAGTGACAGGGAGGGCATTACAGATACGCAGTATTTT
TRBJ2-2,TRBV10-3,NA,NA,CAISELLKSTGELFF,TGTGCCATCAGTGAGCTATTAAAATCCACCGGGGAGCTGTTTTTT
TRBJ1-2,TRBV6-5,NA,NA,CASLRGESYTF,TGTGCCAGCTTACGGGGAGAGAGCTACACCTTC
TRBJ2-1,TRBV5-4,NA,NA,CASSPGVGAPYNEQFF,TGTGCCAGCAGCCCTGGGGTGGGAGCCCCCTACAATGAGCAGTTCTTC
TRBJ2-4,TRBV7-3,TRBD1,NA,CASSLTGTGVKNIQYF,TGTGCCAGCAGCTTAACCGGGACAGGGGTCAAAAACATTCAGTACTTC
TRBJ1-1,TRBV27,NA,NA,CASSLVVGGGTEAFF,TGTGCCAGCAGCCTAGTCGTAGGGGGGGGGACTGAAGCTTTCTTT
TRBJ2-2,TRBV5-4,NA,once,CASSLASGLAGELFF,TGTGCCAGCAGCTTGGCCTCGGGGTTGGCCGGGGAGCTGTTTTTT
TRBJ2-7,TRBV7-2,NA,NA,CASSLGRTYEQYF,TGTGCCAGCAGCTTAGGGCGGACCTACGAGCAGTACTTC
TRBJ2-7,TRBV25-1,NA,NA,CASSGLGGSYEQYF,TGTGCCAGCAGTGGACTCGGGGGATCCTACGAGCAGTACTTC
TRBJ2-7,TRBV19,NA,NA,CATSAGHSQWEQYF,TGTGCCACAAGTGCAGGACACTCTCAATGGGAGCAGTACTTC
TRBJ2-6,TRBV6-5,NA,NA,CASSYSEAFGANVLTF,TGTGCCAGCAGTTACTCCGAGGCCTTTGGGGCCAACGTCCTGACTTTC
TRBJ2-7,TRBV28,NA,NA,CASTDRAGVGGEQYF,TGTGCCAGCACCGATCGGGCGGGAGTAGGGGGCGAGCAGTACTTC
TRBJ1-4,TRBV9,NA,NA,CASSVAGTDRTNEKLFF,TGTGCCAGCAGCGTAGCAGGGACCGACAGGACTAATGAAAAACTGTTTTTT
TRBJ2-2,TRBV7-2,TRBD1,NA,CASSINAGTGVTGELFF,TGTGCCAGCAGCATCAATGCCGGGACAGGGGTTACCGGGGAGCTGTTTTTT
TRBJ2-2,TRBV5-6,NA,NA,CASSGGSLMNTGELFF,TGTGCCAGCAGCGGAGGGAGCCTCATGAACACCGGGGAGCTGTTTTTT
TRBJ2-7,TRBV27,NA,NA,CASSPPTGSGYEQYF,TGTGCCAGCAGTCCGCCGACAGGCTCAGGCTACGAGCAGTACTTC
TRBJ1-6,TRBV30,NA,NA,CAWSSGDLAYNSPLHF,TGTGCCTGGAGTTCAGGGGACCTTGCCTATAATTCACCCCTCCACTTT
TRBJ2-3,TRBV5-5,NA,NA,CASSLALTHTDTQYF,TGTGCCAGCAGCTTGGCCCTAACCCACACAGATACGCAGTATTTT
TRBJ2-7,TRBV11-2,TRBD1,NA,CASSLATGGGYEQYF,TGTGCCAGCAGCTTAGCGACAGGGGGCGGGTACGAGCAGTACTTC
TRBJ2-2,TRBV27,TRBD2,NA,CASRISIGRAVVGELFF,TGTGCCAGCAGGATATCTATCGGGAGGGCCGTTGTCGGGGAGCTGTTTTTT
TRBJ2-7,TRBV11-1,NA,NA,CASSLVPDRSSYEQYF,TGTGCCAGCAGCTTAGTCCCGGATAGGAGCTCCTACGAGCAGTACTTC